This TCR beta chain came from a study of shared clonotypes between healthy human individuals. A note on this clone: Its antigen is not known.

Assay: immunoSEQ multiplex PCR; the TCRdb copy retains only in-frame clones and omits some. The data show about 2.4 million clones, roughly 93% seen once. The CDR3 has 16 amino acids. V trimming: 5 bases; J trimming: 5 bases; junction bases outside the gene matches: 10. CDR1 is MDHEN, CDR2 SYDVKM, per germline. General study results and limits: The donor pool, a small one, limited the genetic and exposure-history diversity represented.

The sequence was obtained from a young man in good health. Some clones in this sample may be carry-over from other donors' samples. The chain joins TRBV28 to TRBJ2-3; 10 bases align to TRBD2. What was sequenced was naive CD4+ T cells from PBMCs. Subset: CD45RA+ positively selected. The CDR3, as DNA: TGTGCCAGCAGTCCCCAACTAGCGGGATTGAAAGATACGCAGTATTTT. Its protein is CASSPQLAGLKDTQYF.